The count of the clone carrying this TCR beta chain is one. V was shortened by 0 bases and J by 2 bases, with 14 bases between the two germline ends. From germline, CDR1 is SGHAT and CDR2 FQDESV (reference sequence). The CDR3 is made up of 17 amino acids. In the original processing: With immunoSEQ giving junction-only sequences and no quality scores, filtering differed. Measured with immunoSEQ multiplex PCR; TCRdb has only the in-frame clones, and not every one. Clone size and the V and J calls come from that table; the DNA yielded D and trimming. The repertoire holds a few hundred thousand clones, with around 76% as singletons. Nashville, Tennessee was home to all donors, each a Caucasian adult. This sample was included in a study of shared clonotypes between healthy human individuals.

This clonotype originated in a woman in her 40s in good health. Some clones in this sample may be carry-over from other donors' samples. The chain is built from TRBV11-1 and TRBJ2-1, with D perhaps matching TRBD1 (6 bases). The specimen was PBMCs. The CDR3 spells CASSLAPGTTAYNEQFF. The CDR3 region has the DNA TGTGCCAGCAGCTTAGCCCCCGGGACAACAGCCTACAATGAGCAGTTCTTC.